This T cell receptor beta chain was captured in a study of OX40 agonist ivuxolimab in advanced cancers. This clone was picked up one time. Produced via immunoSEQ multiplex PCR; TCRdb's table is partial and in-frame only. The table lists around 26,000 clones, around 81% of them singletons. The CDR3 has 12 residues. Germline trimming cut 7 bases from V and 10 bases from J; bases unmatched to any gene: 10. Germline V lookup: CDR1 SQVTM, CDR2 ANQGSEA. The TCR sequence derives from an adult with an advanced solid tumor such as melanoma, head and neck, liver or kidney cancer. The chain recombines TRBV29-1 with TRBJ1-1, with TRBD1 matching 9 bases. The sequenced sample was CD4+ or CD8+ T cells sorted from blood, obtained in a trial of the OX40 agonist ivuxolimab. Here the CDR3 DNA reads TGCAGCGCACCTACAGGGGGCGGAGGAGCTTTCTTT. The encoded protein is CSAPTGGGGAFF. Filled out from reference TRBV29-1 and TRBJ1-1, the complete variable domain reads SAVISQKPSRDICQRGTSLTIQCQVDSQVTMMFWYRQQPGQSLTLIATANQGSEATYESGFVIDKFPISRPNLTFSTLTVSNMSPEDSSIYLCSAPTGGGGAFFGQGTRLTVV.